A single T cell receptor (beta chain) is shown here with its context. This clonotype was counted between two and nine times. Which antigen it targets is not known. Per-base quality was not reported, and no clone a single base away is much larger than it. Interpreted using the paper, the time point label stands for: pre-pandemic baseline sample and day 111 after first positive SARS-CoV-2 test. The sample belongs to a study of kidney transplant recipient with SARS-CoV-2 infection (dated by TCRdb to about 2021). V and J lose 1 base and 1 base, and a span of 7 bases separates them. From the germline V gene, CDR1 is SGHVS and CDR2 is FQNEAQ. From cysteine to phenylalanine, the CDR3 is 14 amino acids long. Only the CDR3 DNA stays, 42 bases, in frame from base 1. These reads were obtained on an Illumina MiSeq. Profiling of the peripheral T cell repertoire targeted human TCRbeta genes. The authors' analysis ran thus. Beta-binomial modelling was applied to test for differential clonotype abundance so that variability over time was accounted for. Clonotypes that had expanded were screened against the ImmuneCODE reference database of SARS-CoV-2-associated TCRs and mapped onto regions of the viral genome. Additional analyses of the repertoire looked at TRBV gene usage, CDR3 length, CDR3 amino acid overlap between time points, clonotype abundance distributions and Jaccard similarity. Clones were called with MiXCR by TCRdb after fastp trimmed the public reads at Q25, and only in-frame beta chains were retained. Each CDR3 protein appears once, grouped with its most common genes and DNA. The V and J calls, along with clone size, are taken from TCRdb and not from the paper's own processing. The sample table holds 200,000 to 300,000 distinct CDR3 sequences, of which 25% to 35% were seen once. The ten largest make up about 7% of the sample.

The receptor comes from a male patient aged 30 to 39 who had COVID-19 and was a kidney transplant recipient. Once a transplant has taken place, some T cells may be donor derived. The receptor chain draws on TRBV7-8 and TRBJ1-1; the D gene is perhaps TRBD1, on 5 matching bases. Material: a blood sample, obtained at baseline and between days 110 and 120 from a kidney transplant recipient. The CDR3 in this case is CASSLGQRNTEAFF. The DNA sequence follows: TGTGCCAGCAGCTTAGGACAGAGGAACACTGAAGCTTTCTTT.